The source of this TCR beta chain is a study of T cell responses to AZD1222 COVID-19 vaccine. Study results and limitations: Breadth and depth of Spike-specific TCRs rose after two AZD1222 doses.

Trimming removed 4 bases from V and 4 bases from J, with 8 bases in between. In germline, CDR1 is SGHTA, CDR2 FQGNSA. The length of the CDR3 is 14 residues. Comments on this clone: Its matching antigen is unknown.

Only in-frame clones appear in the TCRdb table, and some are missing; sequencing was by immunoSEQ multiplex PCR. The profile shows 150,000 or so clones, more than 70% of them singletons. The sequence was collected from an adult in good health. Material: peripheral blood, obtained on day 0 of MenACWY control vaccination. The chain combines TRBV7-2 with TRBJ2-6; D possibly corresponds to TRBD2 (5 bases). In DNA form, the CDR3 reads TGTGCCAGCAGCTCATCGGGAGGGGCCAACGTCCTGACTTTC. It encodes CASSSSGGANVLTF.